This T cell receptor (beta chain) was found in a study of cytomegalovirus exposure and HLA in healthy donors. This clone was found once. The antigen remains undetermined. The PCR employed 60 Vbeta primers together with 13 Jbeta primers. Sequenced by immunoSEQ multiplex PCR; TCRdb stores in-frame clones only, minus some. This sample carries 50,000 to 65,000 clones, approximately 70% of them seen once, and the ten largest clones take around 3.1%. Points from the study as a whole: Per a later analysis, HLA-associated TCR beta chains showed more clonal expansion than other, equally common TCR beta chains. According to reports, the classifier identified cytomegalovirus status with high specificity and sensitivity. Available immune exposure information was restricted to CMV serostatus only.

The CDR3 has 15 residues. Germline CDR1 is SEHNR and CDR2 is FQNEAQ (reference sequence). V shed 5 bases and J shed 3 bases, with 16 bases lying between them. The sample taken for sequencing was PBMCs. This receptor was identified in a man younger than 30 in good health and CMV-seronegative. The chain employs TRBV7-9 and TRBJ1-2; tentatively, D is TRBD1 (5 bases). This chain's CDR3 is CASSQGHTQDYGYTF. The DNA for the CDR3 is TGTGCCAGCAGCCAGGGCCACACACAGGACTATGGCTACACCTTC.